This T cell receptor beta chain was sequenced for a study of early T cells in non-severe SARS-CoV-2 infection. This clonotype occurred many times. Individual cDNA molecules each received unique molecular identifiers attached to them. TCRdb passed the 5' RACE reads through MiXCR, listing each CDR3 protein once. The sample gives just under 60,000 distinct CDR3 sequences, 7.7% of which show up once; around 3.4% is in the top ten. Germline CDR1 and CDR2: DFQATT and SNEGSKA (reference sequence). The CDR3 is 19 amino acids. V was clipped by 0 bases and J by 0 bases; unmatched bases: 15. This receptor was obtained from an adult who was a healthcare worker with PCR-confirmed SARS-CoV-2 infection or an uninfected control (not recorded which). V gene TRBV20-1 combines with J gene TRBJ2-3; 7 bases align to TRBD2. Material: whole blood. DNA for the CDR3: TGCAGTGCTAGAGATAGGCGGGAGCTGTGGGGGGGTAGCACAGATACGCAGTATTTT. Amino acid sequence: CSARDRRELWGGSTDTQYF.